This T cell receptor beta chain was obtained from a study of blood T cell repertoires in COVID-19. TCRdb keeps only in-frame clones here, not all; method: immunoSEQ multiplex PCR. This table holds about 300,000 clones, around 86% found once. This CDR3 is 13 amino acids long. Trimming removed 4 bases at V and 5 bases at J, with 11 bases between. Looked up from germline, CDR1 is MGHRA and CDR2 is YSYEKL. The rearrangement uses TRBV4-1 and TRBJ1-2; D remains ambiguous. The sequence derives from a woman between 18 and 30 years old who had recovered from COVID-19. Specimen: PBMCs or T cells enriched from blood (not recorded which). This chain's CDR3 is CASSPGNGYGYTF. CDR3 in DNA: TGCGCCAGCAGCCCGGGTAACGGGTATGGCTACACCTTC.